The rows below give T cell receptor beta chains drawn from one sample of a study of shared clonotypes between healthy human individuals. Generated by immunoSEQ multiplex PCR, the TCRdb table keeps only in-frame clones and is missing some. This table holds over 2,000,000 clones, 93% found once. Input material: naive CD8+ T cells from PBMCs. The receptors were gathered from a young man in good health. Some clones in this sample may be carry-over from other donors' samples. Both conserved end residues are part of each CDR3. A D gene is named only where the DNA matches it firmly. Clone size is given for some rows only: seen once, a few or many times, or a class if the clone is expanded.

clone_size j_call d_call v_call cdr3_nt cdr3_aa
once TRBJ2-7 TRBD1 TRBV27 TGTGCCAGCAGTCCTGGGACAGGGGGGAACGAGCAGTACTTC CASSPGTGGNEQYF
NA TRBJ2-7 TRBD1 TRBV4-3 TGCGCCAGCAGCCAAGAAGACAGGACAGGGCTCGTCAACGAGCAGTACTTC CASSQEDRTGLVNEQYF
NA TRBJ2-7 TRBD1 TRBV5-1 TGCGCCAGCAGTCTCCCCCGGACAGGGAATCGCGAGCAGTACTTC CASSLPRTGNREQYF
once TRBJ1-2 NA TRBV7-2 TGTGCCAGCAGCATGGGGGGAGTTGGATTAGGCTACACCTTC CASSMGGVGLGYTF
NA TRBJ2-7 NA TRBV27 TGTGCCAGCAGTCCCAAGGGACCCTGGTCTTACGAGCAGTACTTC CASSPKGPWSYEQYF
once TRBJ2-3 TRBD2 TRBV7-9 TGTGCCAGCAGCTCCCTGAACCGACTAGCGGGTTTGTTCACAGATACGCAGTATTTT CASSSLNRLAGLFTDTQYF
NA TRBJ2-7 NA TRBV11-2 TGTGCCAGCAGCTTAGATGTCTACGAGCAGTACTTC CASSLDVYEQYF
NA TRBJ2-1 TRBD2 TRBV11-1 TGTGCCAGCAGCTTAGAATGGGTAGCGGGGCTTCGCAATGAGCAGTTCTTC CASSLEWVAGLRNEQFF
NA TRBJ2-3 NA TRBV7-9 TGTGCCAGCAGCTTAGGAGTTAGCGGAGCTAGCACAGATACGCAGTATTTT CASSLGVSGASTDTQYF
once TRBJ1-2 NA TRBV25-1 TGTGCCAGCAGTGATCTCCGTGGCTACACCTTC CASSDLRGYTF
NA TRBJ2-7 TRBD2 TRBV29-1 TGCAGCGCTAGACTAGCGGTTACCTACGAGCAGTACTTC CSARLAVTYEQYF
NA TRBJ1-4 NA TRBV7-9 TGTGCCAGCAGCTTTGGGGAAGTGAAAGAAAAACTGTTTTTT CASSFGEVKEKLFF
NA TRBJ2-3 TRBD1 TRBV10-3 TGTGCCATCAGGTCCGGGACAGGGGGTTTCGCAGATACGCAGTATTTT CAIRSGTGGFADTQYF
NA TRBJ1-2 NA TRBV27 TGTGCCAGCAGCCAGGGCTTATCTACTGGCTACACCTTC CASSQGLSTGYTF
NA TRBJ2-5 NA TRBV7-9 TGTGCCAGCAGGGATTACGGGGAGACCCAGTACTTC CASRDYGETQYF
once TRBJ1-1 NA TRBV27 TGTGCCAGCAGCACCACTTCCTCATACATGAACACTGAAGCTTTCTTT CASSTTSSYMNTEAFF
NA TRBJ2-2 NA TRBV30 TGTGCCTGGAGTGACAGGGAGGCCTACACCGGGGAGCTGTTTTTT CAWSDREAYTGELFF
NA TRBJ1-4 NA TRBV27 TGTGCCAGCAGTTTGGGGGTCACGGATGAAAAACTGTTTTTT CASSLGVTDEKLFF